This T cell receptor beta chain was retrieved from a study of PD-1 blockade in classical Hodgkin lymphoma. The overall study: Every 2 weeks, patients had 3 mg/kg nivolumab intravenously.

As concerns this clone: Its specificity is unknown.

With V trimmed by 8 bases and J by 4 bases, 25 bases remained unmatched. Germline V gene lookup returns CDR1 SNHLY and CDR2 FYNNEI. This CDR3 has 19 amino acids. All the patients suffered relapse after autologous stem cell transplantation, and brentuximab vedotin exposure differed. Patients showed best responses of complete response, partial response or progressive disease. The table came from immunoSEQ multiplex PCR; TCRdb's copy has only in-frame clones and leaves some out. The table shows roughly 56,000 clones, with 70% to 90% occurring only once. Whole-study findings and limits: Reported baseline diversity: healthy donors highest, relapsed/refractory patients lowest.

Sequenced material: peripheral blood mononuclear cells (PBMCs), taken before the second cycle of nivolumab. The source of this sequence is a human donor with classical Hodgkin lymphoma. This chain uses TRBV2 with TRBJ2-5; 7 nucleotides line up with TRBD1. The CDR3 coding sequence is TGTGCCAGCCATCCCAATCGTGCGTGGAGAGTGACAGGGCCAGAGACCCAGTACTTC. Amino acids: CASHPNRAWRVTGPETQYF.